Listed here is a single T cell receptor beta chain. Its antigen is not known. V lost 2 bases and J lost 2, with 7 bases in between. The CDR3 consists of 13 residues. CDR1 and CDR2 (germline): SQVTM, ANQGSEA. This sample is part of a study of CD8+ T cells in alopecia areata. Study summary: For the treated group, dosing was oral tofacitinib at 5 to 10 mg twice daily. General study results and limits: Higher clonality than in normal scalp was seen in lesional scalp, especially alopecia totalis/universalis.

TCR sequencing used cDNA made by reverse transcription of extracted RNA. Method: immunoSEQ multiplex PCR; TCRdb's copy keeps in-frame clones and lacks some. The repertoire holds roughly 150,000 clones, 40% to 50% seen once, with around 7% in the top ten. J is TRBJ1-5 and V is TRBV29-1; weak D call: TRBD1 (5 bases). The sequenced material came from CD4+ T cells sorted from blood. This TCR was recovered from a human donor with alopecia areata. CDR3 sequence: CSVESGGNQPQHF. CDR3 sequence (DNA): TGCAGCGTTGAATCGGGGGGCAATCAGCCCCAGCATTTT. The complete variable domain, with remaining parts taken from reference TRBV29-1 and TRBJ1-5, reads SAVISQKPSRDICQRGTSLTIQCQVDSQVTMMFWYRQQPGQSLTLIATANQGSEATYESGFVIDKFPISRPNLTFSTLTVSNMSPEDSSIYLCSVESGGNQPQHFGDGTRLSIL.